This T cell receptor (beta chain) appears in the sequencing data of a study of cytomegalovirus exposure and HLA in healthy donors. General study findings and limits: In the approximately 120 validation repertoires, a later analysis found that first-cohort TCR clusters tended to co-occur. The study designated about 160 TCR beta chains cytomegalovirus-associated. A few CMV-associated chains were confirmed in vitro to be specific for CMV antigens.

The donors were part of the validation cohort, which consisted of more than 90 subjects and was separate from the first cohort of about 650 subjects. In germline, CDR1 is MNHEY, CDR2 SMNVEV (reference sequence). V gave up 6 bases and J gave up 2 bases; unmatched junction bases: 9. There are 16 residues in the CDR3. This clone appeared a few times. Antigen specificity is unknown. Produced via immunoSEQ multiplex PCR; TCRdb's table is partial and in-frame only. This table has about 220,000 clones, approximately 88% appearing once. This receptor was taken from a woman in her twenties or thirties in good health and CMV-seropositive. The chain combines TRBV27 with TRBJ1-5, with TRBD1 matching 8 bases. The sequencing sample was made of PBMCs. The CDR3 loop reads CASRRQGSWRNQPQHF. CDR3 in DNA: TGTGCCAGCAGGAGACAGGGGAGTTGGCGCAATCAGCCCCAGCATTTT.